The following is a T cell receptor (beta chain) sequence with its context. The data derive from a study of T-cell reconstitution after alpha-beta-depleted transplantation in children. Construction of the TCRbeta library involved unique molecular identifiers. Via MiXCR, TCRdb re-called the PCR reads, giving one row per CDR3 protein. The sample yields some 490,000 distinct CDR3 sequences, around 12% seen once. The CDR3 extends over 14 amino acids. Germline trimming cut 0 bases from V and 5 bases from J; bases unmatched to any gene: 3. This TCR was sampled from a human donor who donated a stem cell graft to a child with combined immunodeficiency. The chain carries TRBV12-3 or TRBV12-4 and TRBJ2-5, with 7 bases that match TRBD2. The sequencing here drew on PBMCs from the stem cell graft donor, taken from the stem cell graft. Here the CDR3 DNA reads TGTGCCAGCAGTTTAGCGGGAGGGGTGGAGACCCAGTACTTC. This translates into CASSLAGGVETQYF.